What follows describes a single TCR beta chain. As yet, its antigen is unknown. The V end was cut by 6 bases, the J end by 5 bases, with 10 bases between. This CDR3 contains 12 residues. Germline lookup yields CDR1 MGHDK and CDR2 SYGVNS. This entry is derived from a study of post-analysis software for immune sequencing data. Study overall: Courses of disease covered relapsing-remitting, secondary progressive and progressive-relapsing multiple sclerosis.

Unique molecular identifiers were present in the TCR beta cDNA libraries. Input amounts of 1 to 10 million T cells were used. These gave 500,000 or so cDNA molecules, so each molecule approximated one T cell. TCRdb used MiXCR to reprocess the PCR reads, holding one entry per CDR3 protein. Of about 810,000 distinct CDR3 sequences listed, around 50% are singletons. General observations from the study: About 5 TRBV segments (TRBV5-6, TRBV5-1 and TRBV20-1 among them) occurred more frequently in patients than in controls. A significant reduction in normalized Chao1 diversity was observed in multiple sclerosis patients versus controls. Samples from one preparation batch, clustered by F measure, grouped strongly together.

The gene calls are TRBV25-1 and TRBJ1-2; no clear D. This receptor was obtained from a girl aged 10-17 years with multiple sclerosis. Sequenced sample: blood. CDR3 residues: CASSLNSYGYTF. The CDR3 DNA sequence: TGTGCCAGCAGCTTAAACAGTTATGGCTACACCTTC.